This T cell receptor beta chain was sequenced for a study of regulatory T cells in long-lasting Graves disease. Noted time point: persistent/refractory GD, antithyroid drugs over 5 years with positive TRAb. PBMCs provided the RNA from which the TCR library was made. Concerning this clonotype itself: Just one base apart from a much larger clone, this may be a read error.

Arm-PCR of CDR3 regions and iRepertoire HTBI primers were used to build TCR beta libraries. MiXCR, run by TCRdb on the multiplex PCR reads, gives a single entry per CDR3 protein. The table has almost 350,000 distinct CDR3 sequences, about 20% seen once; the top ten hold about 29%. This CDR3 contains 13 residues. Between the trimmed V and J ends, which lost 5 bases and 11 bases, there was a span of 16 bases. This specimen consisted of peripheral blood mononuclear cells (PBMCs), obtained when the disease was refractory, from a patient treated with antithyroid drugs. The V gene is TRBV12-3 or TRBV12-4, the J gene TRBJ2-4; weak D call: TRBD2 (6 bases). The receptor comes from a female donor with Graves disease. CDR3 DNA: TGTGCCAGCAGTGTGAGTGGGGGGTGGGTTCAGTACTTC. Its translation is CASSVSGGWVQYF.